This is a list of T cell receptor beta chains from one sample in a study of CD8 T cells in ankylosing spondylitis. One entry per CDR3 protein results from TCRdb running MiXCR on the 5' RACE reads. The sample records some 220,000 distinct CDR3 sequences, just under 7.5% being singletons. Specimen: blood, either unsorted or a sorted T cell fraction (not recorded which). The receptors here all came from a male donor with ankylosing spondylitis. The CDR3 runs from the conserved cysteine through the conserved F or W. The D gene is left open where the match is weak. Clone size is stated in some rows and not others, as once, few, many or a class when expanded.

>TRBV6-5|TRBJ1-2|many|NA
TGTGCCAGCAGTTACTATGGGGCTGGCTATGGCTACACCTTC
CASSYYGAGYGYTF
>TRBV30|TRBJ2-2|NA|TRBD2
TGTGCCTGGAGACCACTAGCGGGGCCGAACACCGGGGAGCTGTTTTTT
CAWRPLAGPNTGELFF
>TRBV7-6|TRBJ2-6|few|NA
TGTGCCAGCAGCTTAGTGGGACGGATCCCCTCTGGGGCCAACGTCCTGACTTTC
CASSLVGRIPSGANVLTF
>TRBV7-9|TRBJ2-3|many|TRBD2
TGTGCAAGCCAAAAGCGGGGGGGCCGAGTGATTACGCAGTATTTT
CASQKRGGRVITQYF
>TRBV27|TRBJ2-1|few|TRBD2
TGTGCCAGCAGTTTCGGGGGGGGCTACAATGAGCAGTTCTTC
CASSFGGGYNEQFF
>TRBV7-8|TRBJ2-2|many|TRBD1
TGTGCCAGCAGAGAAAGGGGGCTGGCCGGGGAGCTGTTTTTT
CASRERGLAGELFF
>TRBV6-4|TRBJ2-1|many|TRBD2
TGTGCCAGCAGTGACTGGACTAGCGGCCACAATGAGCAGTTCTTC
CASSDWTSGHNEQFF
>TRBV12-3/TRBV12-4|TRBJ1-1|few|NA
TGTGCCAGCAGTTTATTCCAGGAGGCTTTCTTT
CASSLFQEAFF
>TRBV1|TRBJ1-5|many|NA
TGCACCAGCAGCCACCCGGGGAGGGATCAGCCCCAGCATTTT
CTSSHPGRDQPQHF
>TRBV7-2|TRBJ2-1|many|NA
TGTGCCAGCAGCCACAGGGTCGGTGAGCAGTTCTTC
CASSHRVGEQFF
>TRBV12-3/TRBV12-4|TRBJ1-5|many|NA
TGTGCCAGCAGTCCCTCCCGGGGGGAGGATAGCAATCAGCCCCAGCATTTT
CASSPSRGEDSNQPQHF
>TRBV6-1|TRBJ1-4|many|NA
TGTGCCAGCAGGCCCAACCTTGTCTCTCATGAAAAACTGTTTTTT
CASRPNLVSHEKLFF
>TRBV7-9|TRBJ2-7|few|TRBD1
TGTGCCAGCAGCCCCCGAGGGGGACAGGGGTTATACGAGCAGTACTTC
CASSPRGGQGLYEQYF
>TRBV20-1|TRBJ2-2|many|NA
TGCAGTGCTCCCGGACAAGGAGAGCTGTTTTTT
CSAPGQGELFF
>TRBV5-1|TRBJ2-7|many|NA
TGCGCCAGCAGCTTTTGGCGCCCCGCCGGCTACTACGAGCAGTACTTC
CASSFWRPAGYYEQYF
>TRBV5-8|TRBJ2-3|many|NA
TGTGCCAGCAGCTTGAGTGATACGCAGTATTTT
CASSLSDTQYF
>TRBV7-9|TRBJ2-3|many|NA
TGTGCCAGCAGCCGTTACGGCACAGATACGCAGTATTTT
CASSRYGTDTQYF
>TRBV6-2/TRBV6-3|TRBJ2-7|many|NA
TGTGCCAGCGCTTCAGGGAGCTCCTACGAGCAGTACTTC
CASASGSSYEQYF
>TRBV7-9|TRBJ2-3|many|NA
TGTGCCAGCAGCCAGCTAGCGCCCACAGATACGCAGTATTTT
CASSQLAPTDTQYF
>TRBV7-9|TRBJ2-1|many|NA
TGTGCCAGCAGCTACTCATTTTGGGACCTGGGGTTCTTC
CASSYSFWDLGFF
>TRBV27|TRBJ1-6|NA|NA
TGTGCCAGCAGTTTAACCCCACTTTATAATTCACCCCTCCACTTT
CASSLTPLYNSPLHF
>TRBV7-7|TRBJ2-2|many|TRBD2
TGTGCTAGCAGCTTCCGGACTAGCGGGACGAACACCGGGGAGCTGTTTTTT
CASSFRTSGTNTGELFF
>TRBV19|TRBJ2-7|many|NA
TGTGCCAGTAGTATAGAGTCGGGGCTTACCTACGAGCAGTACTTC
CASSIESGLTYEQYF
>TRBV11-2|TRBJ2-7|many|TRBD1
TGTGCCAGCAGCCGGACAGGCGAGCAGTACTTC
CASSRTGEQYF
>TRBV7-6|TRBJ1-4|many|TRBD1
TGTGCCAGCAGCACCGCCGGTGGGACAGGGTTAGAAAAACTGTTTTTT
CASSTAGGTGLEKLFF
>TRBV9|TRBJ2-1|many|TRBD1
TGTGCCAGCAGCTTCGGACAGGGTTCCTACAATGAGCAGTTCTTC
CASSFGQGSYNEQFF
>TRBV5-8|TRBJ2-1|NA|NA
TGTGCCAGCAGCTTAATGTTTGATAGGGCCCGGCCAGACTCCTACAATGAGCAGTTCTTC
CASSLMFDRARPDSYNEQFF
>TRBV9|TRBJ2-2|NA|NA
TGTGCCAGCAGCGTAGTTCCGGGGCGGTTGGGGACCGGGGAGCTGTTTTTT
CASSVVPGRLGTGELFF
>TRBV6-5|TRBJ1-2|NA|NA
TGTGCCAGCAGTTACGTGGGGGACGATGGCTACACCTTC
CASSYVGDDGYTF
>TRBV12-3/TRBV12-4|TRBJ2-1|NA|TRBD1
TGTGCCAGCAGTTTATACAGGGGGCTGGGGAATGAGCAGTTCTTC
CASSLYRGLGNEQFF
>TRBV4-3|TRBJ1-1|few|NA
TGCGCCAGCAGCCGTAAGAACAGGAACACTGAAGCTTTCTTT
CASSRKNRNTEAFF
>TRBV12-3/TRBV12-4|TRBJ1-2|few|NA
TGTGCCAGTAACCCTTCGAGAGTAGGTGGCTACACCTTC
CASNPSRVGGYTF
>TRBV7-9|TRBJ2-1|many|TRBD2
TGTGCCAGCAGCCCGTCGCTTGGCGGGGGACCCAATGAGCAGTTCTTC
CASSPSLGGGPNEQFF
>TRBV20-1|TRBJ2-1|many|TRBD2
TGCAGTGCTCCAGCGGGGACGAGCTCCTACAATGAGCAGTTCTTC
CSAPAGTSSYNEQFF
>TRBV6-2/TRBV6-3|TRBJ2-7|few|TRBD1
TGTGCCACAGGACAGGGGTTATACGAGCAGTACTTC
CATGQGLYEQYF
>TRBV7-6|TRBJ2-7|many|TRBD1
TGTGCCAGCAGCCCCCGGGACAGGGTGTACGAGCAGTACTTC
CASSPRDRVYEQYF
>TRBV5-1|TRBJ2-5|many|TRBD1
TGCGCCAGCAGCTGGGACAGAAGCTCTGGGGCCCAGTACTTC
CASSWDRSSGAQYF
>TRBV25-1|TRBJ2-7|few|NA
TGTGCCAGCAGTGTTAGGGGTGGAGTGGGCCTGGACGAGCAGTACTTC
CASSVRGGVGLDEQYF
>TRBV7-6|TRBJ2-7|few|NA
TGTGCCAGCAGCTTATGGCAAGGGGTTACCTACGAGCAGTACTTC
CASSLWQGVTYEQYF
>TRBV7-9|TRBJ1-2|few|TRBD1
TGTGCCAGCAGCTTAGTTGACAGGGGAGCGGATGGCTACACCTTC
CASSLVDRGADGYTF
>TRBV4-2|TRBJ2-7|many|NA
TGTGCCAGCAGCCAAGATTGGGGAACGCCCTACGAGCAGTACTTC
CASSQDWGTPYEQYF
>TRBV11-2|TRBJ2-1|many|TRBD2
TGTGCCAGCAGCTTGCCGGGACTAGCGGGGTCTCCCTACAATGAGCAGTTCTTC
CASSLPGLAGSPYNEQFF
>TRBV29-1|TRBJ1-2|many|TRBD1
TGCAGCGTTAAAGACAGGGGGCTGCTAGGCTACACCTTC
CSVKDRGLLGYTF
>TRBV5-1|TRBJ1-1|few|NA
TGCGCCAGCAGCCAAAAGATGAACACTGAAGCTTTCTTT
CASSQKMNTEAFF
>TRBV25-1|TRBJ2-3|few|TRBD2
TGTGCCAGCAGTTACGAAAGATCGGGACTAGCGGATACGGGAGATACGCAGTATTTT
CASSYERSGLADTGDTQYF
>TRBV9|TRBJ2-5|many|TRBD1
TGTGCCAGCAGCGTAGTGGCACAGGGGCAACAAGAGACCCAGTACTTC
CASSVVAQGQQETQYF
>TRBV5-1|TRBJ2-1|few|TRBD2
TGCGCCAGCAGCTCGGGACTAGCGGGGGAAGATGAGCAGTTCTTC
CASSSGLAGEDEQFF
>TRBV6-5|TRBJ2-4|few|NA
TGTGCCAGCAGTCTCGACCGTATTTTTAGAGGGGCCAAAAACATTCAGTACTTC
CASSLDRIFRGAKNIQYF
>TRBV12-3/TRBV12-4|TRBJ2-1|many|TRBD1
TGTGCCAGCAGTTCTGGGACAGGGAGGAATGAGCAGTTCTTC
CASSSGTGRNEQFF
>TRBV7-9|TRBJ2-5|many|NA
TGTGCCAGCAGCCAAAGGTGGGGTTTACAAGAGACCCAGTACTTC
CASSQRWGLQETQYF
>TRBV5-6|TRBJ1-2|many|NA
TGTGCCAGCAGCTCCCACCCCGAGACCTTCTATGGCTACACCTTC
CASSSHPETFYGYTF
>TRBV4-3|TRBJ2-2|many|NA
TGCGCCAGCAGCCGTTTTACGAACACCGGGGAGCTGTTTTTT
CASSRFTNTGELFF
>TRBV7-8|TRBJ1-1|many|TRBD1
TGTGCCAGCAGCTTAGGACAGGGCTTGAACACTGAAGCTTTCTTT
CASSLGQGLNTEAFF
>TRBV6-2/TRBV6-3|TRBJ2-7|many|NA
TGTGCCAGCAGTGAAATCTACGAGCAGTACTTC
CASSEIYEQYF